What follows are 10 T cell receptor beta chains derived from one specimen sequenced in a study of neurological immune-mediated disorders. TCRdb re-analysed the 5' RACE reads in MiXCR, keeping a single row per CDR3 protein. Of some 50,000 distinct CDR3 sequences in the sample, under 30% were seen once. The material sequenced was PBMCs. The receptors derive from a woman aged 70-85 years in good health.

CDR3 coding DNA: TGCAGTGCCCCTAGGGAGGGGGCCTCCGGGGAGCTGTTTTTT. Residues: CSAPREGASGELFF. The V and J genes are TRBV20-1 and TRBJ2-2; D tentatively fits TRBD1 or TRBD2 (7 bases each). There are 14 residues in the CDR3. V was trimmed by 6 bases and J by 6 bases, leaving 17 bases between them. Germline CDR1 reads DFQATT; CDR2 reads SNEGSKA (reference sequence).

This clonotype has ten or more counts. The genes are TRBV7-9 and TRBJ1-1, with D perhaps TRBD1 (5 bases). This CDR3 contains 14 residues. Germline lookup yields CDR1 SEHNR and CDR2 FQNEAQ (reference sequence). V was trimmed by 3 bases and J by 1 base, leaving 9 bases between them. The CDR3 is CASSFQQANTEAFF. CDR3 sequence (DNA): TGTGCCAGCAGCTTCCAACAGGCGAACACTGAAGCTTTCTTT.

The CDR3 nucleotides read TGCAGTACTTACGGACTAGCTTTGACCCAGTACTTC. Translation: CSTYGLALTQYF. The J gene is TRBJ2-5, the V gene TRBV20-1, with TRBD2 matching over 8 bases. V gave up 8 bases and J gave up 7 bases; unmatched junction bases: 9. CDR1 is DFQATT, CDR2 SNEGSKA, per germline (reference sequence). CDR3 length equals 12 residues.

The table lists this clonotype with a count of one. One base away lies a much larger clone, so this may be a sequencing read error. The CDR3 loop reads CSARPGGCNQPQHF. As DNA, the CDR3 is TGCAGTGCTAGGCCTGGGGGGTGCAATCAGCCCCAGCATTTT. This chain connects TRBV20-1 to TRBJ1-5; possibly TRBD1 for D (5 bases). The CDR3 totals 14 residues. The V gene's germline CDR1 is DFQATT and CDR2 SNEGSKA (reference sequence). The V end lost 3 bases, the J end lost 2 bases, and 11 bases lay between the germline ends.

This chain connects TRBV20-1 to TRBJ2-2; no definite D call. The CDR3 length is 13 residues. The germline V gene has CDR1 DFQATT and CDR2 SNEGSKA (reference sequence). The V end was cut by 1 base, the J end by 5 bases, with 8 bases between. CDR3 coding DNA: TGCAGTGCTAGAGGCCCCGGGACCGGGGAGCTGTTTTTT. Its protein is CSARGPGTGELFF.

Points on this clonotype: A read error is likely, as this CDR3 ends without the conserved phenylalanine or tryptophan. The chain recombines TRBV7-2 with TRBJ2-5; no firm D call. The CDR3 is made up of 13 amino acids. V lost 4 bases and J lost 1, with 7 bases in between. From germline, CDR1 is SGHTA and CDR2 FQGNSA. CDR3 sequence (DNA): TGTGCCAGCAGCTCGTCCCTCCAAGAGACCCAGTACTCC. Its protein is CASSSSLQETQYS.

This clonotype was detected ten times or more. The chain uses TRBV5-1 and TRBJ1-3; maybe TRBD1 (5 bases). The CDR3 is made up of 13 amino acids. Germline loops: CDR1 SGHRS, CDR2 YFSETQ. The V and J ends lost 4 bases and 3 bases respectively, with 8 bases between them. In nucleotides, the CDR3 is TGCGCCAGCAGCCCAGGGAGTGGAAACACCATATATTTT. It specifies CASSPGSGNTIYF.

V is TRBV20-1 and J is TRBJ2-3; D uncertain. Germline V CDR1 and CDR2: DFQATT, SNEGSKA (reference sequence). Trimming cost V 3 bases and J 0 bases, with 13 bases left between them. The CDR3 extends over 15 amino acids. The CDR3 spells CSASVPDPSTDTQYF. The CDR3 DNA is TGCAGTGCTAGCGTCCCGGACCCGAGCACAGATACGCAGTATTTT.

This chain links TRBV24-1 with TRBJ1-1; D might be TRBD1 (5 bases). Between the trimmed V and J ends, which lost 0 bases and 6 bases, there was a span of 13 bases. The CDR3 consists of 15 residues. Germline V gene sequence: CDR1 KGHDR, CDR2 SFDVKD. Written as DNA, the CDR3 is TGTGCCACCAGTGATTTGCAGCAGGGACGTCCTGAAGCTTTCTTT. It yields the protein CATSDLQQGRPEAFF.

V usage is TRBV20-1 and J usage is TRBJ2-3, with a possible D match to TRBD2 (6 bases). The germline V and J ends were trimmed by 2 bases and 4 bases, with 13 bases remaining between them. The germline CDR1 and CDR2 sequences are DFQATT and SNEGSKA (reference sequence). The CDR3 sequence is 14 residues long. The CDR3 here is CSARTSLAPDTQYF. The CDR3, as DNA: TGCAGTGCTAGAACTTCACTAGCCCCAGATACGCAGTATTTT.